This TCR beta chain emerged from a study of blood T cell repertoires in COVID-19. Study details: From T cells, B-cell-depleted T cells, or PBMCs came the material, which was cDNA or gDNA.

The CDR3 is 17 residues long. V lost 5 bases, J lost 5 bases, and 22 bases lay in between. CDR1 and CDR2 from the germline V gene are MDHEN and SYDVKM. In the original workflow: The authors estimated nucleated cell counts from reference gene primer amplification. Sequencing used immunoSEQ multiplex PCR; TCRdb keeps in-frame clones, though not all of them. V and J calls and clone size are those listed in that table; D and trimming were worked out from the DNA. In the table there are hundreds of thousands of clones, approximately 86% of which are singletons. Ages ranged from about 18 to 100 years, with residence in approximately 25 US areas. Clinical histories supplied by participants themselves formed the basis of cohort assignment.

V usage is TRBV28 and J usage is TRBJ1-5; possible D gene TRBD1, 5 bases. The receptor's source is a woman in her forties or fifties who had recovered from COVID-19. Input material: PBMCs or T cells enriched from blood (not recorded which). This CDR3 reads CASSGAVRAISHQPQHF. The CDR3 DNA reads TGTGCCAGCAGTGGGGCAGTCAGGGCGATTTCGCATCAGCCCCAGCATTTT.